This T cell receptor beta chain was sequenced in a study of beta chain features in type 1 diabetes. Study outcomes and limitations: The naive, central memory and Treg TCRB repertoires of patients appeared to be more similar to one another than those of healthy donors.

Every isolated RNA sample was fully reverse transcribed, so sequencing captured expressed TCRB transcripts. TCRdb's table, derived via immunoSEQ multiplex PCR, lists solely in-frame clones and lacks some. The sample has 300,000 to 350,000 clones; around 8% are singletons. This clone came up many times. The antigen remains undetermined. Germline assignment: CDR1 SGHTA and CDR2 FQGNSA. With V trimmed by 0 bases and J by 4 bases, 2 bases remained unmatched. The CDR3 is 15 amino acids. The chain links TRBV7-2 to TRBJ2-2; 7 bases line up with TRBD2. The TCR originated in a young woman in good health. Material for sequencing was central memory CD4+ T cells from blood. CDR3 bases: TGTGCCAGCAGCTTAGCCCGACTAGCCACCGGGGAGCTGTTTTTT. This codes for CASSLARLATGELFF.